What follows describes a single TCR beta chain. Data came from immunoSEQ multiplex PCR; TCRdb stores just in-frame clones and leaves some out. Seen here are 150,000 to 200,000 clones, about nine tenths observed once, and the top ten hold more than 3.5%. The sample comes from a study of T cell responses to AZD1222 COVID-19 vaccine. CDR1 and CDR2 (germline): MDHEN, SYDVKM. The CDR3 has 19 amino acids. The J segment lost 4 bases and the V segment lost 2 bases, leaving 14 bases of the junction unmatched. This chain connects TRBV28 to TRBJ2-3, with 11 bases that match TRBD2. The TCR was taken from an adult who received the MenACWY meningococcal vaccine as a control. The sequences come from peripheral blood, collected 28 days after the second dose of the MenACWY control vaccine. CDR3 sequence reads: CASSLPPGLAARGSDTQYF. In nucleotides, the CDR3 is TGTGCCAGCAGTTTACCTCCGGGACTAGCGGCTAGGGGATCAGATACGCAGTATTTT.